This TCR beta chain was obtained from a study of blood T cell repertoires in COVID-19. Turning to the study itself: The origin of the acute and convalescent COVID-19 samples was the United States, Italy and Spain. Sample material is recorded as cDNA or gDNA derived from T cells, B-cell-depleted T cells, or PBMCs.

Trimming left V 7 bases short and J 7 bases short, with 11 bases between. CDR1 and CDR2 (germline): SGHTA, FQGNSA. The CDR3 spans 13 residues. Authors' methods: By means of reference gene primer amplification, nucleated cell counts were estimated. Clones were read by immunoSEQ multiplex PCR, and TCRdb kept only the in-frame ones, dropping some. V, J and clone size were drawn from that table, and D and trimming were deduced from the DNA. The table records 340,000 or so clones, around nine tenths of them present only once. The sample consisted of peripheral blood. This rearrangement joins TRBV7-2 to TRBJ1-6, with D perhaps TRBD1 (5 bases). The TCR originated in a man aged 45-65 years with active or convalescent COVID-19. The CDR3 loop reads CASTTGGNSPLHF. Written as DNA, the CDR3 is TGTGCCAGCACCACCGGGGGGAATTCACCCCTCCACTTT. Based on the CDR3 plus reference TRBV7-2 and TRBJ1-6, the full variable domain is GAGVSQSPSNKVTEKGKDVELRCDPISGHTALYWYRQSLGQGLEFLIYFQGNSAPDKSGLPSDRFSAERTGGSVSTLTIQRTQQEDSAVYLCASTTGGNSPLHFGNGTRLTVT.